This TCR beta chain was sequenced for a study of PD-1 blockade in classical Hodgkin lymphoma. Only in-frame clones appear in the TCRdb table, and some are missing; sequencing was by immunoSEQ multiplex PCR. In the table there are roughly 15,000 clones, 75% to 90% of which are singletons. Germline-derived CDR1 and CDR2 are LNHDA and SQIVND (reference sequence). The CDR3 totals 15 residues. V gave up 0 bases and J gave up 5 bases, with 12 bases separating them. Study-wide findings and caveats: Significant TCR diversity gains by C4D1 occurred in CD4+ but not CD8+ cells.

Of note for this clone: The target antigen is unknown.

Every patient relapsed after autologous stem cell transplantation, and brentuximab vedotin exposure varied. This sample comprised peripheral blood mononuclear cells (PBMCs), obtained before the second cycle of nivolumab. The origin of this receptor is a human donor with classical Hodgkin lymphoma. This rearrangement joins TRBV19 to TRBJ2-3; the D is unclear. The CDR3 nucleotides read TGTGCCAGTAGTATAGATCTAGAAGTAGGAGATACGCAGTATTTT. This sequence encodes CASSIDLEVGDTQYF.